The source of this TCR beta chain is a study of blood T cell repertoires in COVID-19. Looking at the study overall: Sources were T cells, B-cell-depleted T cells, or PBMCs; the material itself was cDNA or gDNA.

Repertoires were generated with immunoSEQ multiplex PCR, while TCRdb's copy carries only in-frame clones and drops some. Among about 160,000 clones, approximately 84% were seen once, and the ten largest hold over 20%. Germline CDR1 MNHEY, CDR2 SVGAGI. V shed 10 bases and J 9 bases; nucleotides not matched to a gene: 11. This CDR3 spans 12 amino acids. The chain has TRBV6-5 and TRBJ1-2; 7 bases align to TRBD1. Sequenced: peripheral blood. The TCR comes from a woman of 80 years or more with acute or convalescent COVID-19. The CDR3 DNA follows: TGTGCCACCCTCGGCCGGGGACAGAGCTACACCTTC. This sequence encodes CATLGRGQSYTF.